This T cell receptor (beta chain) is drawn from a study of blood T cell repertoires in COVID-19. V was trimmed by 9 bases and J by 4 bases, leaving 18 bases between them. Germline V gives CDR1 SNHLY, CDR2 FYNNEI. The CDR3 is 14 residues long. TCRdb's table, derived via immunoSEQ multiplex PCR, lists solely in-frame clones and lacks some. Among about 210,000 clones listed, around 84% were seen once. Sequenced material: peripheral blood. This TCR came from a man aged 35-49 years who had recovered from COVID-19. The chain joins TRBV2 to TRBJ1-2, with TRBD1 as a possible D gene (6 bases). The CDR3: CARGRGNEFYGYTF. The CDR3 bases are TGTGCCAGAGGAAGGGGGAACGAGTTCTATGGCTACACCTTC.